Below, 2 T cell receptor beta chains from the same sample are listed, as sequenced in a study of Tregs in tolerant kidney transplant recipients. Sequenced by immunoSEQ multiplex PCR; TCRdb stores in-frame clones only, minus some. Seen here are under 13,000 clones, around 91% observed once, and the top ten hold approximately 6%. Their recognized antigens are unknown. The starting material was Tregs from blood cultured with allogeneic cells, obtained before the transplant. The receptors originated from a human patient who received a combined kidney and bone marrow transplant.

The V and J genes are TRBV19 and TRBJ1-1; a weak D match, TRBD1 (5 bases). This CDR3 is 15 amino acids long. V was clipped by 5 bases and J by 6 bases, with 19 bases between them. The V gene's germline CDR1 is LNHDA and CDR2 SQIVND (reference sequence). CDR3 in DNA: TGTGCCAGTAGTCGAGGGGACCGGGGTTTGGCTGAAGCTTTCTTT. Translating gives CASSRGDRGLAEAFF.

CDR3 residues: CASTQRRQDYGYTF. CDR3 nucleotides: TGCGCCAGCACCCAGAGACGTCAAGACTATGGCTACACCTTC. This chain joins TRBV4-3 and TRBJ1-2; D is unclear. CDR3 size: 14 residues. Trimming pared 7 bases from V and 3 bases from J, leaving 15 bases between. CDR1 and CDR2 (germline): LGHNA, YSLEER.